The rows below give T cell receptor beta chains drawn from one sample of a study of T cells in Graves' hyperthyroidism and ophthalmopathy. Using its own MiXCR run on the multiplex PCR reads, TCRdb lists one record per CDR3 protein. The repertoire includes 490,000 or so distinct CDR3 sequences, around 20% of them detected once, and about 45% sits in the top ten. The sequencing input was blood. The receptors shown here come from a middle-aged man with Graves' ophthalmopathy. Both conserved end residues are part of each CDR3. D genes are given only for firm matches. Clone size is not always given. Where it is, it says once, few, many or a class for expanded clones.

j_gene | v_gene | d_gene | abundance | CDR3nt | CDR3aa
TRBJ1-2 | TRBV6-5 | . | . | TGTGCCAGCAGTTACTCGGAGATTGCGACCTTC | CASSYSEIATF
TRBJ1-4 | TRBV27 | . | . | TGTGCCAGCAGAGGGGAGACAAAACTGTTTTTT | CASRGETKLFF
TRBJ2-2 | TRBV2 | . | . | TGTGCCAGCAGTGAAGGGAGGACCGGGGAGCTGTTTTTT | CASSEGRTGELFF
TRBJ2-3 | TRBV29-1 | . | many | TGCAGCGTTGAAGGGGGTAGAGGGCGTGGGAGCACAGATACGCAGTATTTT | CSVEGGRGRGSTDTQYF
TRBJ1-5 | TRBV6-1 | TRBD1 | . | TGTGCCAGCAGGGGGGACAGGGCATCCCAGCATTTT | CASRGDRASQHF
TRBJ1-5 | TRBV6-1 | . | many | TGTGCCAGCAGTGAAGAGGACATGAGCATTCAGCCCCAGCATTTT | CASSEEDMSIQPQHF
TRBJ2-5 | TRBV24-1 | . | many | TGTGCCACCAGTGGGGGGAAACAAGAGACCCAGTACTTC | CATSGGKQETQYF
TRBJ1-2 | TRBV19 | . | . | TGTGCCAGTAAAGTTGAGGGTTGGAACTATGGCTACACCTTC | CASKVEGWNYGYTF
TRBJ1-2 | TRBV12-3/TRBV12-4 | . | many | TGTGCCAGCAGTTGGGGCTATGGCTACACCTTC | CASSWGYGYTF
TRBJ1-1 | TRBV12-3/TRBV12-4 | TRBD1 | . | TGTGCCAGCAGATCTACCGGGACAGGGTTGGCTTCCTTT | CASRSTGTGLASF
TRBJ2-1 | TRBV2 | . | many | TGTGCCAGCAGTGGGCCGACTAGAGAGGGGGTCAATGAGCAGTTCTTC | CASSGPTREGVNEQFF
TRBJ1-1 | TRBV20-1 | . | . | TGCAGTGCCACCCCTTTGAACCTGAACACTGAAGCTTTCTTT | CSATPLNLNTEAFF
TRBJ2-1 | TRBV7-3 | TRBD1 | many | TGTGCCAGCAGCTTAAAGGGACAGGGGGCAGGTGAGCAGTTCTTC | CASSLKGQGAGEQFF
TRBJ2-1 | TRBV12-3/TRBV12-4 | TRBD2 | . | TGTGCCAGCAGTTCGCCTTTCGATGATACTAGCGGGAGAGGGCATGAGCAGTTCTTC | CASSSPFDDTSGRGHEQFF
TRBJ1-1 | TRBV6-2/TRBV6-3 | . | . | TGTGCCAGCAGTTTAAACCCGCCGAGGTGGATGAACACTGAAGCTTTCTTT | CASSLNPPRWMNTEAFF
TRBJ1-2 | TRBV11-2 | . | many | TGTGCCAGCAGCAGATCCACCTCTGGCTACACCTTC | CASSRSTSGYTF
TRBJ2-1 | TRBV3-1 | . | many | TGTGCCAGCAGCCAAATGGAGGGTTACAATGAGCAGTTCTTC | CASSQMEGYNEQFF
TRBJ2-3 | TRBV14 | . | . | TGTGCCAGCAGCCAAGCGACAGCTGGAAATACGCAGTATTTT | CASSQATAGNTQYF